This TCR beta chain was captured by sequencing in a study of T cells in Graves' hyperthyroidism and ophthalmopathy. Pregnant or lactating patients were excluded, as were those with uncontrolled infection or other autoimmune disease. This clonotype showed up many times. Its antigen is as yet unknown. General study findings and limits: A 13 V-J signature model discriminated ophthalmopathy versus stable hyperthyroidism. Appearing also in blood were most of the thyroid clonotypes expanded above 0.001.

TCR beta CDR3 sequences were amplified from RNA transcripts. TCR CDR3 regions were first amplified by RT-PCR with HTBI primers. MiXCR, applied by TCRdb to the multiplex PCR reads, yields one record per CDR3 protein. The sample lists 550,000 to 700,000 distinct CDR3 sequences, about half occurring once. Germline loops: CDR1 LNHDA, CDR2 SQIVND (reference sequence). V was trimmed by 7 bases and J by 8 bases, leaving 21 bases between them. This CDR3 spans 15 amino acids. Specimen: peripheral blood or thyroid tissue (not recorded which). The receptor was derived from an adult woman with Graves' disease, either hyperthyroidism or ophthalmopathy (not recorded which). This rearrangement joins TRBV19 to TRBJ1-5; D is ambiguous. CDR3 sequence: CASTADDGGIEPQHF. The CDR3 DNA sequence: TGTGCCAGTACCGCGGACGACGGAGGGATAGAGCCCCAGCATTTT.